Reported below is one TCR beta chain. The data were obtained in a study of blood T cell repertoires in COVID-19. In the study overall: Some COVID-19 samples were acute and others convalescent; all came from the United States, Italy and Spain. T cells, B-cell-depleted T cells, or PBMCs supplied cDNA or gDNA.

V was shortened by 1 base and J by 2 bases, with 12 bases between the two germline ends. This CDR3 contains 16 residues. Germline V CDR1 and CDR2: LNHDA, SQIVND (reference sequence). Original handling: Amplification of reference gene primers provided the estimated nucleated cell counts. Measured with immunoSEQ multiplex PCR; TCRdb has only the in-frame clones, and not every one. V and J calls plus clone size are reproduced from that table; the DNA served to infer D and trimming. The repertoire holds about 87,000 clones, with about 80% as singletons. The chain uses TRBV19 and TRBJ1-5, with D hard to call. The sample was peripheral blood. This clonotype originated in a woman aged 45-60 years with acute or convalescent COVID-19. CDR3 in DNA: TGTGCCAGTAGTATAGCGGATGCGAGGGGCAATCAGCCCCAGCATTTT. The encoded protein is CASSIADARGNQPQHF.